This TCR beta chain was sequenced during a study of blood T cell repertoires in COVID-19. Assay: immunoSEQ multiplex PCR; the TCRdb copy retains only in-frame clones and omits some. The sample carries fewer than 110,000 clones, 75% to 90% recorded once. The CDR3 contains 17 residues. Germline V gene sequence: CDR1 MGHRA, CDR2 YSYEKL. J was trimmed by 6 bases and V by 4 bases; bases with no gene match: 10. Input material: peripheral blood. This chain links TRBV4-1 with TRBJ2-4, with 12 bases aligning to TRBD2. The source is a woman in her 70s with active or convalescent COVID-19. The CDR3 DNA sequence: TGCGCCAGCAGCCCCACTTCTAGCGGGGGGGCCGGAAACATTCAGTACTTC. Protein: CASSPTSSGGAGNIQYF.